The 28 T cell receptor beta chains listed next were all sequenced from one sample in a study of T cell clones after liver transplantation. Sequencing was performed with immunoSEQ multiplex PCR; in TCRdb, only in-frame clones are kept and a portion is missing. The sample contains some 80,000 clones, about 85% of which appear only once. The sample was CD4+ T cells from blood, taken 48 months after liver transplant. Receptors were obtained from a human patient who received a liver transplant. Part of the T cell pool may stem from the graft donor.

V and J are TRBV2 and TRBJ2-1; no clear D. The CDR3 totals 14 residues. Trimming shortened V by 5 bases and J by 6 bases, and 14 bases separated the two germline ends. Germline CDR1 SNHLY, CDR2 FYNNEI. The CDR3 sequence is CASSPRQEINEQFF. The CDR3, as DNA: TGTGCCAGCAGTCCCCGCCAGGAAATCAATGAGCAGTTCTTC.

The chain carries TRBV14 and TRBJ1-1; D remains ambiguous. The CDR3 runs to 13 residues. Germline CDR1 is SGHDN and CDR2 is FVKESK. V was trimmed by 8 bases and J by 2 bases, leaving 12 bases between them. The CDR3 spells CASSAGANTEAFF. The CDR3 DNA is TGTGCCAGCTCTGCAGGCGCTAACACTGAAGCTTTCTTT.

The chain links TRBV7-8 to TRBJ1-2, with TRBD1 identical over 7 bases. The length of the CDR3 is 15 residues. The V and J ends lost 0 bases and 1 base, in that order; junction bases with no gene match: 2. Germline V gene sequence: CDR1 SGHVS, CDR2 FQNEAQ. CDR3 DNA: TGTGCCAGCAGCTTAGCGGCAGGGGGTAACTATGGCTACACCTTC. As protein: CASSLAAGGNYGYTF.

This clone has a single count. The V and J genes are TRBV7-2 and TRBJ1-2; TRBD1 might be the D (5 bases). Germline V gene sequence: CDR1 SGHTA, CDR2 FQGNSA. V was pared by 2 bases and J by 2 bases, with 12 bases between. The CDR3 sequence is 15 residues long. CDR3 bases: TGTGCCAGCAGCTTATCAAGGGGTCAAAACTATGGCTACACCTTC. It encodes CASSLSRGQNYGYTF. Full variable domain (missing parts from reference TRBV7-2 and TRBJ1-2): GAGVSQSPSNKVTEKGKDVELRCDPISGHTALYWYRQSLGQGLEFLIYFQGNSAPDKSGLPSDRFSAERTGGSVSTLTIQRTQQEDSAVYLCASSLSRGQNYGYTFGSGTRLTVV.

In its sample, this clone was seen once. Mismatch with germline at one junction end may stem from a read error. The chain carries TRBV7-9 and TRBJ2-1, with D possibly matching TRBD1 (5 bases). The CDR3 runs to 11 residues. CDR1 is SEHNR, CDR2 FQNEAQ, per germline (reference sequence). CDR3 in DNA: TGTGCCAGCAGCTCAGGGCCCGACACAATCTTC. Translating it yields CASSSGPDTIF.

The V gene is TRBV7-9, the J gene TRBJ2-7; a possible D gene is TRBD2 (6 bases). The CDR3 length is 13 residues. CDR1 is SEHNR and CDR2 is FQNEAQ in the germline V gene (reference sequence). V shed 3 bases and J shed 7 bases, with 13 bases lying between them. Written as DNA, the CDR3 is TGTGCCAGCAGCTTGAACAGTGGGGGGGAGCAGTACTTC. It yields the protein CASSLNSGGEQYF.

CDR3 in DNA: TGCGCCAGCAGCTTGCAGGGGAACACTGAAGCTTTCTTT. The encoded protein is CASSLQGNTEAFF. The chain couples TRBV5-1 to TRBJ1-1; the D gene is possibly TRBD1 (5 bases). V lost 1 base and J lost 1, with 5 bases in between. CDR3 length: 13 amino acids. Germline loops: CDR1 SGHRS, CDR2 YFSETQ.

The V call is TRBV6-5, the J call TRBJ1-1; no definite D call. CDR1 and CDR2 (germline): MNHEY, SVGAGI. The CDR3 totals 15 residues. V lost 4 bases, J lost 4 bases, and 16 bases lay in between. The CDR3 nucleotides read TGTGCCAGCAGTTCCTTCAAGGGAGGTGGCACTGAAGCTTTCTTT. This encodes CASSSFKGGGTEAFF.

The rearrangement uses TRBV15 and TRBJ2-1, with 10 bases matching TRBD2. V lost 5 bases and J lost 7; bases outside the gene matches: 8. CDR1 is LNHNV and CDR2 is YYDKDF in the germline V gene (reference sequence). This CDR3 comprises 15 residues. The CDR3 DNA sequence: TGTGCCACCAGCGAGGACGGGACTAGCGAAAATGAGCAGTTCTTC. Its protein is CATSEDGTSENEQFF.

The J gene is TRBJ2-5, the V gene TRBV15; D gene unclear. Germline V gene data show CDR1 as LNHNV and CDR2 as YYDKDF (reference sequence). CDR3 length: 13 residues. V lost 1 base and J 3 bases, leaving 6 bases between the germline ends. This CDR3 reads CATSRVREETQYF. The DNA of the CDR3 is TGTGCCACCAGCAGAGTAAGAGAAGAGACCCAGTACTTC.

The gene calls are TRBV10-2 and TRBJ2-7; 7 nucleotides line up with TRBD2. This CDR3 has 13 amino acids. The germline gives CDR1 WSHSY, CDR2 SAAADI. V gave up 4 bases and J gave up 6 bases; unmatched junction bases: 6. This CDR3 is CASSVGGSPEQYF. The DNA for the CDR3 is TGCGCCAGCAGTGTGGGCGGGAGTCCCGAGCAGTACTTC.

J is TRBJ2-5 and V is TRBV2; tentative D call: TRBD1 (6 bases). Germline V gene lookup returns CDR1 SNHLY and CDR2 FYNNEI. Trimming took off 2 bases at V and 5 bases at J, with 15 bases between the two ends. The CDR3 consists of 15 residues. Written as DNA, the CDR3 is TGTGCCAGCAGTGAAAGGACAGCCCAGGCGGAGACCCAGTACTTC. Protein sequence: CASSERTAQAETQYF.

The sample holds a few counts of this clone. V gene TRBV5-1 combines with J gene TRBJ1-1; D gene ambiguous. The V gene's germline CDR1 is SGHRS and CDR2 YFSETQ. CDR3 size: 13 residues. Trimming removed 4 bases at V and 6 bases at J, with 13 bases between. In DNA, the CDR3 is TGCGCCAGCAGCGTCCCCCCTAGCTCTGAAGCTTTCTTT. Translating it yields CASSVPPSSEAFF.

The V call is TRBV29-1, the J call TRBJ2-3, with 7 bases identical to TRBD1. The CDR3 length is 17 residues. In germline, CDR1 is SQVTM, CDR2 ANQGSEA. Unmatched junction bases numbered 17, after V lost 6 bases and J lost 2 bases. CDR3 coding DNA: TGCAGCGTCACAAGGTCACAGGGGTCGGGGCACACAGATACGCAGTATTTT. Translation gives CSVTRSQGSGHTDTQYF.

This chain joins TRBV5-6 and TRBJ1-5; a possible D gene is TRBD1 (5 bases). Germline values: CDR1 SGHDT, CDR2 YYEEEE. Trimming left V 4 bases short and J 1 base short, with 12 bases between. There are 15 residues in the CDR3. CDR3 region: CASSPGPGSNQPQHF. The CDR3 region has the DNA TGTGCCAGCAGCCCGGGACCGGGGAGCAATCAGCCCCAGCATTTT.

This rearrangement joins TRBV6-5 to TRBJ2-2, with 8 bases identical to TRBD1. Trimming removed 2 bases from V and 5 bases from J; junction bases left unmatched: 7. The length of the CDR3 is 16 residues. From germline, CDR1 is MNHEY and CDR2 SVGAGI. CDR3 in DNA: TGTGCCAGCAGTTACCGCCAGGGGGCGGGAACCGGGGAGCTGTTTTTT. Translating gives CASSYRQGAGTGELFF.

This chain joins TRBV7-3 and TRBJ2-3, with TRBD2 identical over 10 bases. J gave up 6 bases and V 1 base, and 7 bases lay outside the gene matches. CDR1 is SGHTA and CDR2 is FQGTGA in the germline V gene. The CDR3 runs to 16 residues. CDR3 in amino acids: CASSLRASGGRDTQYF. The CDR3 DNA reads TGTGCCAGCAGCTTAAGGGCTAGCGGGGGACGGGATACGCAGTATTTT.

This rearrangement joins TRBV7-3 to TRBJ2-2, with 9 positions matching TRBD1. The CDR3 contains 16 residues. The V gene end was trimmed by 3 bases and the J gene end by 0 bases; junction bases not matched to a gene: 2. The germline V gene has CDR1 SGHTA and CDR2 FQGTGA. Written as DNA, the CDR3 is TGTGCCAGCAGCTTTACAGGGGGCCCGAACACCGGGGAGCTGTTTTTT. Translated: CASSFTGGPNTGELFF.

V gene TRBV7-8 combines with J gene TRBJ2-5; 7 bases line up with TRBD1. The CDR3 sequence is 15 residues long. V lost 5 bases, J lost 5 bases, and 11 bases stayed unmatched. The germline V gene encodes CDR1 SGHVS and CDR2 FQNEAQ. CDR3 coding DNA: TGTGCCAGCAGCCCTAGACAGGGCGCCAGGGAGACCCAGTACTTC. Translated, it gives CASSPRQGARETQYF. The full variable domain, its missing parts supplied by reference TRBV7-8 and TRBJ2-5, is GAGVSQSPRYKVAKRGQDVALRCDPISGHVSLFWYQQALGQGPEFLTYFQNEAQLDKSGLPSDRFFAERPEGSVSTLKIQRTQQEDSAVYLCASSPRQGARETQYFGPGTRLLVL.

The gene calls are TRBV4-3 and TRBJ2-6, with no clear D. Germline V lookup: CDR1 LGHNA, CDR2 YSLEER. The CDR3 is 15 amino acids. With 0 bases removed from V and 2 bases from J, the gap between germline ends came to 5 bases. The CDR3 DNA is TGCGCCAGCAGCCAAGAGGGTACTGGGGCCAACGTCCTGACTTTC. This sequence encodes CASSQEGTGANVLTF.

The genes are TRBV6-4 and TRBJ2-1; D remains ambiguous. The germline V gene encodes CDR1 MRHNA and CDR2 SNTAGT. The V end was cut by 2 bases, the J end by 7 bases, with 9 bases between. The CDR3 loop spans 13 amino acids. CDR3 nucleotides: TGTGCCAGCAGTGACGTGTTGGGGAATGAGCAGTTCTTC. Its protein is CASSDVLGNEQFF.

J is TRBJ2-3 and V is TRBV9, with no clear D. Trimming left V 5 bases short and J 2 bases short, with 15 bases between. The CDR3 covers 15 residues. Germline V gene sequence: CDR1 SGDLS, CDR2 YYNGEE. CDR3 in DNA: TGTGCCAGCAGGGCTGGCCTCGGGCCCACAGATACGCAGTATTTT. It is translated as CASRAGLGPTDTQYF. The entire variable domain, with the rest obtained from reference TRBV9 and TRBJ2-3, is as follows: DSGVTQTPKHLITATGQRVTLRCSPRSGDLSVYWYQQSLDQGLQFLIQYYNGEERAKGNILERFSAQQFPDLHSELNLSSLELGDSALYFCASRAGLGPTDTQYFGPGTRLTVL.

By its share, this clone is medium-sized. The same CDR3 is also encoded by other DNA sequences in this sample. V gene TRBV7-3 combines with J gene TRBJ2-3; 9 bases match TRBD2. The V and J ends lost 1 base and 0 bases, in that order; junction bases with no gene match: 2. The CDR3 length is 16 residues. Germline V gene sequence: CDR1 SGHTA, CDR2 FQGTGA. CDR3 sequence (DNA): TGTGCCAGCAGCTTAAGACTAGCGGCTAGCACAGATACGCAGTATTTT. This codes for CASSLRLAASTDTQYF.

The gene calls are TRBV11-2 and TRBJ2-7; 9 bases are a match to TRBD1. Trimming at V came to 5 bases and at J to 5 bases, leaving 7 bases not matched to a gene. The germline gives CDR1 SGHAT, CDR2 FQNNGV. The CDR3 length is 14 residues. CDR3 protein: CASSIKQGANEQYF. CDR3 coding DNA: TGTGCCAGCAGCATAAAACAGGGGGCCAACGAGCAGTACTTC.

V and J are TRBV19 and TRBJ2-3, with 7 bases identical to TRBD2. CDR3 size: 12 residues. V trimming: 8 bases; J trimming: 2 bases; junction bases outside the gene matches: 1. Germline CDR1 LNHDA, CDR2 SQIVND (reference sequence). The CDR3 loop is CASLADTDTQYF. The DNA of the CDR3 is TGTGCCAGTCTAGCGGACACAGATACGCAGTATTTT.

The rearrangement joins TRBV7-3 to TRBJ2-3; 9 bases match TRBD2. CDR1 is SGHTA and CDR2 is FQGTGA in the germline V gene. V trimming: 1 base; J trimming: 5 bases; junction bases outside the gene matches: 13. This CDR3 has 18 amino acids. The CDR3 nucleotides are TGTGCCAGCAGCTTAAGGGTCCTAGCGGGGTTCGGTGGAGATACGCAGTATTTT. This translates into CASSLRVLAGFGGDTQYF. Full variable domain (rest looked up from reference TRBV7-3 and TRBJ2-3): GAGVSQTPSNKVTEKGKYVELRCDPISGHTALYWYRQSLGQGPEFLIYFQGTGAADDSGLPNDRFFAVRPEGSVSTLKIQRTERGDSAVYLCASSLRVLAGFGGDTQYFGPGTRLTVL.

The CDR3 spells CASSPFGQGVLYSNQPQHF. CDR3 bases: TGTGCCAGCAGCCCTTTCGGACAGGGGGTATTATATAGCAATCAGCCCCAGCATTTT. V usage is TRBV7-4 and J usage is TRBJ1-5; 10 bases fit TRBD1. V was clipped by 5 bases and J by 0 bases; unmatched bases: 13. Germline V gene data show CDR1 as SGHVT and CDR2 as SQSDAQ. The CDR3 has 19 amino acids.

This clone showed up just once. The chain links TRBV2 to TRBJ1-2, with D unresolved. The CDR3 runs to 13 residues. The germline V and J ends were trimmed by 3 bases and 5 bases, with 10 bases remaining between them. Germline-derived CDR1 and CDR2 are SNHLY and FYNNEI. CDR3 residues: CASSEATTYGYTF. Written as DNA, the CDR3 is TGTGCCAGCAGTGAGGCCACCACTTATGGCTACACCTTC.